What follows describes a single T cell receptor (beta chain). The entry originates in a study of blood T cell repertoires in COVID-19. V lost 2 bases and J 2 bases, leaving 22 bases between the germline ends. The germline gives CDR1 LGHNT, CDR2 FRNRAP. This CDR3 contains 19 residues. TCRdb's table, derived via immunoSEQ multiplex PCR, lists solely in-frame clones and lacks some. The sample records tens of thousands of clones, about 88% being singletons. The V call is TRBV12-5, the J call TRBJ1-3; no firm D call. Material for sequencing was peripheral blood. This receptor was identified in a human donor in a cohort sampled during active COVID-19. CDR3 sequence: CASGLPDAWAARAGNTIYF. The CDR3 nucleotides read TGTGCTAGTGGTTTGCCCGACGCGTGGGCAGCTCGCGCTGGAAACACCATATATTTT.